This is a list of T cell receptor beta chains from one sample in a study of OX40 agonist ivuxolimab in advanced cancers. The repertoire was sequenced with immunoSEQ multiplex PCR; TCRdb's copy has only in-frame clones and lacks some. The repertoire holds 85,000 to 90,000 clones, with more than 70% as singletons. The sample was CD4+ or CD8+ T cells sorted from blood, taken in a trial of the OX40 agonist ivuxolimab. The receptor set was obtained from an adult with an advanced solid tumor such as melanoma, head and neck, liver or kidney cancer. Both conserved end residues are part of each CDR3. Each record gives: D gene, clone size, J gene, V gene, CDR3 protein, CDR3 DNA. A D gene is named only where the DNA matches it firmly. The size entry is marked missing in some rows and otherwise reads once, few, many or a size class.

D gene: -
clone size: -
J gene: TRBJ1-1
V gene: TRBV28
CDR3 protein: CASSLGDLNTEAFF
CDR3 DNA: TGTGCCAGCAGTTTAGGGGATCTGAACACTGAAGCTTTCTTT

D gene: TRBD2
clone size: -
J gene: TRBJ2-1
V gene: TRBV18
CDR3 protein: CASSPTSGRIEQFF
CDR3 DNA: TGTGCCAGCTCACCTACTAGCGGGAGAATCGAGCAGTTCTTC

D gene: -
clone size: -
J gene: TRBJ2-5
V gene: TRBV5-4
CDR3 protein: CASSLNLDGETQYF
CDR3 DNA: TGTGCCAGCAGCTTGAATCTAGACGGGGAGACCCAGTACTTC

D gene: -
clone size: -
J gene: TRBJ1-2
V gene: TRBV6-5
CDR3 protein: CASSYSITGRVYGYTF
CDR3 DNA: TGTGCCAGCAGTTACTCGATAACAGGGCGGGTCTATGGCTACACCTTC

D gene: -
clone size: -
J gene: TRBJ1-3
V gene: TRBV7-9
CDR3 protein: CASSLGLSGNTIYF
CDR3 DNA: TGTGCCAGCAGCTTAGGCCTCTCTGGAAACACCATATATTTT

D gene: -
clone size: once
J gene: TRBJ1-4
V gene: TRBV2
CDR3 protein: CASSKGGPTNEKLFF
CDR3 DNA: TGTGCCAGCAGCAAGGGGGGACCAACTAATGAAAAACTGTTTTTT

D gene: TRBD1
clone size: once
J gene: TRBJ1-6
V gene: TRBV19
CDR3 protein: CASSNPGTGEANSPLHF
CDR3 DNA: TGTGCCAGTAGTAACCCCGGGACAGGGGAGGCGAATTCACCCCTCCACTTT

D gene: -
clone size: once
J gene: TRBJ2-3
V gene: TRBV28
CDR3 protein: CASSGESTDTQYF
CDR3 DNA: TGTGCCAGCAGCGGCGAAAGCACAGATACGCAGTATTTT

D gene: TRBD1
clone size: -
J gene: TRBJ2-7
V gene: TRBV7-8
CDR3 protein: CASSLPGQGTYGQYF
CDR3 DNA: TGTGCCAGCAGCTTACCGGGACAGGGTACCTACGGGCAGTACTTC

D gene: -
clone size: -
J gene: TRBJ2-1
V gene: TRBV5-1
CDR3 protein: CASSLGQGYEQFF
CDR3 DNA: TGCGCCAGCAGCTTGGGGCAGGGCTATGAGCAGTTCTTC

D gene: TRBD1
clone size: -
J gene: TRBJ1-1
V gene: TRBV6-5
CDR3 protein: CASTEQGKTEAFF
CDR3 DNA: TGTGCCAGCACCGAACAGGGGAAGACTGAAGCTTTCTTT

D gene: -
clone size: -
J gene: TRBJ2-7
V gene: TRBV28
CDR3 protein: CASFATALYYEQYF
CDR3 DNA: TGTGCCAGCTTCGCGACAGCCTTATACTACGAGCAGTACTTC

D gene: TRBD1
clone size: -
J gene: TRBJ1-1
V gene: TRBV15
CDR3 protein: CATSRRQGLTEAFF
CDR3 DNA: TGTGCCACCAGCAGACGACAGGGGTTGACTGAAGCTTTCTTT

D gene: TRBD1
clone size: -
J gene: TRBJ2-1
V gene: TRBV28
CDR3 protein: CASSLRDRVANEQFF
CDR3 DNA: TGTGCCAGCAGCCTCCGGGACAGGGTTGCCAATGAGCAGTTCTTC

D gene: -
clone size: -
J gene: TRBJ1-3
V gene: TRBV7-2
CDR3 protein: CASSSIRGGGNTIYF
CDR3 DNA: TGTGCCAGCAGCTCGATTAGAGGAGGTGGAAACACCATATATTTT

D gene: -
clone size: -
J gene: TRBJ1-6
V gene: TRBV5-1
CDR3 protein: CASSLVGQGNSPLHF
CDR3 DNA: TGCGCCAGCAGCTTGGTCGGGCAGGGAAATTCACCCCTCCACTTT

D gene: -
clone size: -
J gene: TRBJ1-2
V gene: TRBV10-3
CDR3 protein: CAISGQHDYGYTF
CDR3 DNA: TGTGCCATCAGTGGACAGCATGACTATGGCTACACCTTC

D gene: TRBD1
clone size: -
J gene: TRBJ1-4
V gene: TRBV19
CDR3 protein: CASRQGATNEKLFF
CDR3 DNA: TGTGCCAGTAGGCAGGGGGCGACTAATGAAAAACTGTTTTTT

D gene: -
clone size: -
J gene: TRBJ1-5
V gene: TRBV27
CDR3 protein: CASSLLGRGVHQPQHF
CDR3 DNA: TGTGCCAGCAGTTTATTGGGCAGGGGTGTGCATCAGCCCCAGCATTTT

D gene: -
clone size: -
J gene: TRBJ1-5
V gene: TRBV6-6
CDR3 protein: CASSRGRGSNQPQHF
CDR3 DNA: TGTGCCAGCAGTCGGGGACGAGGAAGCAATCAGCCCCAGCATTTT

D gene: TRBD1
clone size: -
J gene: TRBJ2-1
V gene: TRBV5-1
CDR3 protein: CASSLTGQDYNEQFF
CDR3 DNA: TGCGCCAGCAGCTTGACGGGACAGGACTACAATGAGCAGTTCTTC

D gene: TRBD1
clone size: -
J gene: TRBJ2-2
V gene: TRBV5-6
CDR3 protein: CASNVERGQGLLFF
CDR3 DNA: TGTGCCAGCAACGTTGAACGGGGACAGGGGCTCCTGTTTTTT

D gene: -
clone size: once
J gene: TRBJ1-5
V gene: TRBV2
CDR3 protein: CASISGPNQPQHF
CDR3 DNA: TGTGCCAGCATATCGGGGCCAAATCAGCCCCAGCATTTT

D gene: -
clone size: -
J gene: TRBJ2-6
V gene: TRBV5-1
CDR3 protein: CASTPGALGANVLTF
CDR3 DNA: TGCGCCAGCACTCCGGGGGCGCTTGGGGCCAACGTCCTGACTTTC

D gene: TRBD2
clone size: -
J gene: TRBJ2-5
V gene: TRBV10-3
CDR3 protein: CAIRASGEETQYF
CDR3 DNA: TGTGCCATCAGGGCTAGCGGGGAAGAGACCCAGTACTTC

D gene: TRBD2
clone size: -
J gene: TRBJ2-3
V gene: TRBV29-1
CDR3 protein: CSVVTSGTDTQYF
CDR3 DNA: TGCAGCGTTGTAACTAGCGGCACAGATACGCAGTATTTT

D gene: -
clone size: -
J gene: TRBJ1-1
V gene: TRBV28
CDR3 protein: CASSLLQGAEAFF
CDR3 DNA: TGTGCCAGCAGTTTATTACAGGGCGCTGAAGCTTTCTTT

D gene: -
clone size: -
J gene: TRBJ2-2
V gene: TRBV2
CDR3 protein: CASSGVLRGWTGELFF
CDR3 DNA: TGTGCCAGCAGTGGGGTTTTAAGGGGCTGGACCGGGGAGCTGTTTTTT

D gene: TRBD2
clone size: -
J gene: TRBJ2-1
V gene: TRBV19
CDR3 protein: CASSTSGGFGDEQFF
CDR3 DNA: TGTGCCAGTAGCACTAGCGGGGGGTTTGGCGATGAGCAGTTCTTC

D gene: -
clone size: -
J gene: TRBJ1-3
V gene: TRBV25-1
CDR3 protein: CASSDRQGNTIYF
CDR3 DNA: TGTGCCAGCAGTGACAGACAGGGAAACACCATATATTTT

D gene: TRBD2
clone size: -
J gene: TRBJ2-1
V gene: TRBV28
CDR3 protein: CASRKRLALTAEQFF
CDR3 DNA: TGTGCCAGCAGGAAGAGACTAGCCCTTACAGCGGAGCAGTTCTTC

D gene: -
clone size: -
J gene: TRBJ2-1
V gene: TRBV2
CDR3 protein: CASGPQHTGNEQFF
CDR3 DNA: TGTGCCAGCGGACCACAACACACAGGGAATGAGCAGTTCTTC

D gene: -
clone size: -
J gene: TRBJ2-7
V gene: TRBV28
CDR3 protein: CASSLYYEQYF
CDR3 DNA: TGTGCCAGCAGTTTATACTACGAGCAGTACTTC

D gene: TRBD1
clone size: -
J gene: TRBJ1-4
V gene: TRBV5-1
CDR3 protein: CASSPGTGRIEKLFF
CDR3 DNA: TGCGCCAGCAGCCCCGGGACAGGGCGGATTGAAAAACTGTTTTTT

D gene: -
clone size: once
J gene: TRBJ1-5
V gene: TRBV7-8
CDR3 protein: CASSYHHSGGGQPQHF
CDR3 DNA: TGTGCCAGCAGCTACCATCATTCGGGGGGTGGTCAGCCCCAGCATTTT

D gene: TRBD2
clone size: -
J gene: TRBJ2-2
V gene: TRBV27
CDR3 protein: CASSRAGRNTGELFF
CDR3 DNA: TGTGCCAGCAGTCGAGCGGGACGGAACACCGGGGAGCTGTTTTTT

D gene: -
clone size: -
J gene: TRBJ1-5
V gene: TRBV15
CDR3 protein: CATSRPRTASYSNQPQHF
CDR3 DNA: TGTGCCACCAGCAGACCCCGGACAGCGAGTTATAGCAATCAGCCCCAGCATTTT

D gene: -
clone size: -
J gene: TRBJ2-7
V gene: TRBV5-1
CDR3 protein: CASSPPGGSYEQYF
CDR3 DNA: TGCGCCAGCAGTCCCCCCGGGGGCTCCTACGAGCAGTACTTC

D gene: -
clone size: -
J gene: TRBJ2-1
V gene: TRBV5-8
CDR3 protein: CASSLNTLRGGEQFF
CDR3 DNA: TGTGCCAGCAGCCTCAATACTCTCAGGGGTGGTGAGCAGTTCTTC

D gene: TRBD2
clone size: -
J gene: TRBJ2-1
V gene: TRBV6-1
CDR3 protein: CASSVIAGGGYNEQFF
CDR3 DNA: TGTGCCAGCAGTGTTATAGCGGGGGGCGGGTACAATGAGCAGTTCTTC

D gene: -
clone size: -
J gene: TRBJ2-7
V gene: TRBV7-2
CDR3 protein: CASSLGQHFEQYF
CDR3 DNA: TGTGCCAGCAGCTTGGGACAACATTTCGAGCAGTACTTC

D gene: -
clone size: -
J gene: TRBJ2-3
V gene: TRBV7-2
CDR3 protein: CASSFSFTGSTDTQYF
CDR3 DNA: TGTGCCAGCAGCTTCAGCTTCACAGGGTCCACAGATACGCAGTATTTT

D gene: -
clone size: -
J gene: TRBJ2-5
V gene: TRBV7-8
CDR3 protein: CASSYEETQYF
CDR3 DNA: TGTGCCAGCAGCTATGAAGAGACCCAGTACTTC

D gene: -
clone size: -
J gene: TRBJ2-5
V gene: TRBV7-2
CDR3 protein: CASSSGLSHQGTQYF
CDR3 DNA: TGTGCCAGCAGCTCCGGACTATCCCACCAGGGGACCCAGTACTTC

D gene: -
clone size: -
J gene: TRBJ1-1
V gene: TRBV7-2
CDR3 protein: CASRLRTVGEAFF
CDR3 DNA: TGTGCCAGCAGGTTAAGGACAGTTGGTGAAGCTTTCTTT

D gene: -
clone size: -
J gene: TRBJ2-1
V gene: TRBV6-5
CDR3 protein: CASSSRQGLYNEQFF
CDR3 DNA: TGTGCCAGCAGTTCTCGACAGGGACTATACAATGAGCAGTTCTTC

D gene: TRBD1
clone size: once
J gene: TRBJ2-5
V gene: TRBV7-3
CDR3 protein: CASSLDRGYRGETQYF
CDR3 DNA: TGTGCCAGCAGCTTAGACAGGGGATATCGGGGAGAGACCCAGTACTTC

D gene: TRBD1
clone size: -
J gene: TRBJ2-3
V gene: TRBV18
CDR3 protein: CASTRGPWDTQYF
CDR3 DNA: TGTGCCAGCACGAGGGGGCCATGGGATACGCAGTATTTT